Presented here are 26 T cell receptor beta chains from one specimen sequenced in a study of identical twins (dated by TCRdb to 2016 to 2017). The library relied on 5' RACE. Instrument used: Illumina HiSeq 2000. TCRdb reran the public reads through fastp at Q25 and MiXCR, keeping productive beta chains. Each entry merges the rows of one CDR3 protein and shows their most common DNA and genes. The sample table holds about 530,000 distinct CDR3 sequences, of which around 15% were seen once. About 0.4% of the sample goes to the ten largest clones. These data also formed part of another study, on yellow fever vaccine responses in identical twins.

The sequenced material came from CD4+ T cells sorted from blood. All receptors derive from a woman aged 18-29 years in good health.

V is TRBV29-1 and J is TRBJ2-5, with 10 positions matching TRBD2. V was pared by 7 bases and J by 5 bases, with 10 bases of the junction left unmatched. Germline-derived CDR1 and CDR2 are SQVTM and ANQGSEA. The CDR3 totals 14 residues. The CDR3 reads CSAGAGGSWETQYF. CDR3 DNA sequence: TGCAGCGCCGGAGCGGGGGGGTCTTGGGAGACCCAGTACTTC.

The gene calls are TRBV28 and TRBJ2-3; 7 bases are a match to TRBD1. There are 14 residues in the CDR3. Trimming took 8 bases from V and 0 from J; bases not matched to a gene: 5. Germline V CDR1 and CDR2: MDHEN, SYDVKM. CDR3 DNA sequence: TGTGCCAGCGCGTCAGGGGGTAGCACAGATACGCAGTATTTT. The encoded protein is CASASGGSTDTQYF.

There are a few counts of this clonotype. This chain connects TRBV15 to TRBJ2-3; TRBD2 aligns across 10 bases. Germline V gene lookup returns CDR1 LNHNV and CDR2 YYDKDF (reference sequence). The CDR3 totals 16 residues. V gave up 0 bases and J gave up 1 base; unmatched junction bases: 1. The chain's CDR3 is CATSRETSGGTDTQYF. The CDR3 DNA reads as TGTGCCACCAGCAGAGAAACTAGCGGGGGCACAGATACGCAGTATTTT.

This clonotype has a handful of counts. The chain uses TRBV7-2 and TRBJ1-2, with D possibly matching TRBD1 (6 bases). The CDR3 spans 15 residues. Between the trimmed V and J ends, which lost 7 bases and 5 bases, there was a span of 20 bases. CDR1 SGHTA and CDR2 FQGNSA come from the germline V gene. The CDR3 sequence is CASTLGGHLRYGYTF. DNA of the CDR3: TGTGCCAGCACCTTGGGGGGACACCTCCGTTATGGCTACACCTTC. The full variable domain, rest sourced from reference TRBV7-2 and TRBJ1-2, is GAGVSQSPSNKVTEKGKDVELRCDPISGHTALYWYRQSLGQGLEFLIYFQGNSAPDKSGLPSDRFSAERTGGSVSTLTIQRTQQEDSAVYLCASTLGGHLRYGYTFGSGTRLTVV.

This clonotype was seen more than once but under ten times. J is TRBJ2-1 and V is TRBV12-3 or TRBV12-4; the D is unclear. The CDR3 has 12 amino acids. Trimming removed 5 bases at V and 6 bases at J, with 8 bases between. CDR3 residues: CASSPVSNEQFF. The CDR3 bases are TGTGCCAGCAGTCCTGTGAGCAATGAGCAGTTCTTC.

This clonotype showed up just a few times. The chain employs TRBV6-5 and TRBJ1-1, with D possibly being TRBD1 (6 bases). V lost 4 bases to trimming and J lost 5 bases, with 17 bases between them. CDR3 length: 15 residues. Germline assignment: CDR1 MNHEY and CDR2 SVGAGI. The CDR3 spells CASSFVRGRETEAFF. The CDR3 bases are TGTGCCAGCAGTTTTGTCAGGGGAAGAGAAACTGAAGCTTTCTTT.

This clonotype was observed a few times. The V gene is TRBV3-1, the J gene TRBJ1-2; D ambiguous. Between the trimmed V and J ends, which lost 2 bases and 6 bases, there was a span of 4 bases. Germline CDR1 and CDR2: LGHDT and YNNKEL (reference sequence). The CDR3 runs to 11 residues. The CDR3, as DNA: TGTGCCAGCAGCCAAAGGGATGGCTACACCTTC. Amino acid sequence: CASSQRDGYTF.

This clonotype has a handful of counts. The chain carries TRBV7-8 and TRBJ1-2, with TRBD1 identical over 9 bases. J was trimmed by 5 bases and V by 1 base; bases with no gene match: 5. The CDR3 consists of 15 residues. The germline V gene encodes CDR1 SGHVS and CDR2 FQNEAQ. In DNA, the CDR3 is TGTGCCAGCAGCTTAGGCGGGACAGGGTATTATGGCTACACCTTC. This encodes CASSLGGTGYYGYTF.

The rearrangement joins TRBV3-1 to TRBJ2-2; D unclear. The CDR3 has 15 residues. The germline V and J ends were trimmed by 2 bases and 0 bases, with 7 bases remaining between them. Germline CDR1 is LGHDT and CDR2 is YNNKEL (reference sequence). CDR3 nucleotide sequence: TGTGCCAGCAGCCAATGGCGGACGAACACCGGGGAGCTGTTTTTT. Translated: CASSQWRTNTGELFF.

This clonotype has only a few counts. The J gene is TRBJ2-2, the V gene TRBV12-3 or TRBV12-4; TRBD2 is a possible D gene (5 bases). The V gene lost 3 bases and the J gene lost 2 bases, with 10 bases spanning the gap. The CDR3 is 15 residues long. CDR3 sequence: CASSLHGVNTGELFF. Here the CDR3 DNA reads TGTGCCAGCAGTTTGCACGGGGTTAACACCGGGGAGCTGTTTTTT.

This clonotype was recorded a few times. The gene calls are TRBV2 and TRBJ2-7; D is unresolved. V was pared by 6 bases and J by 0 bases, with 18 bases between. The CDR3 has 16 amino acids. CDR1 and CDR2 from the germline V gene are SNHLY and FYNNEI. CDR3 DNA: TGTGCCAGCAGCGATACCCCTCGAATTTCCTCCTACGAGCAGTACTTC. Amino acids: CASSDTPRISSYEQYF.

This clonotype was seen more than once but under ten times. DNA of the CDR3: TGTGCCAGCAGTTCTAGCGGGAGTAGGGGGGAGACCCAGTACTTC. Its protein product is CASSSSGSRGETQYF. V usage is TRBV7-3 and J usage is TRBJ2-5; 10 bases align to TRBD2. The V and J ends lost 6 bases and 5 bases, in that order; junction bases with no gene match: 9. This CDR3 is 15 amino acids long. Germline-derived CDR1 and CDR2 are SGHTA and FQGTGA.

This clonotype was detected many times. This rearrangement joins TRBV7-9 to TRBJ2-5; D is perhaps TRBD1 (5 bases). The CDR3 length is 14 residues. Germline CDR1 reads SEHNR; CDR2 reads FQNEAQ (reference sequence). V gave up 3 bases and J gave up 5 bases, with 13 bases separating them. In nucleotides, the CDR3 is TGTGCCAGCAGCTTGCGTTCAGGGCAGGAGACCCAGTACTTC. Its translation is CASSLRSGQETQYF.

The chain recombines TRBV6-1 with TRBJ2-7, with TRBD2 identical over 7 bases. Germline assignment: CDR1 MNHNS and CDR2 SASEGT. The J segment lost 2 bases and the V segment lost 8 bases, leaving 9 bases of the junction unmatched. The CDR3 length is 14 residues. CDR3: CASQRGRATYEQYF. CDR3 nucleotides: TGTGCCAGCCAACGGGGGAGGGCGACCTACGAGCAGTACTTC.

This clonotype was observed a few times. The chain carries TRBV21-1 and TRBJ2-6. TRBV21-1 has pseudogene status. The CDR3 loop spans 15 amino acids. CDR3: CASSLEYSGANVLTF. CDR3 DNA sequence: TGTGCCAGCAGCTTGGAATACTCTGGGGCCAACGTCCTGACTTTC.

The V and J genes are TRBV4-2 and TRBJ2-1, with 9 bases matching TRBD2. Germline CDR1 is LGHNA and CDR2 is YNFKEQ. This CDR3 has 21 amino acids. V gave up 0 bases and J gave up 0 bases; unmatched junction bases: 15. In nucleotides, the CDR3 is TGTGCCAGCAGCCAAGAGAGGTCAGCGGGGGGCCCAAGAAGCTCCTACAATGAGCAGTTCTTC. Translating gives CASSQERSAGGPRSSYNEQFF.

In this sample, this clonotype turned up a few times. V and J are TRBV10-3 and TRBJ1-5; D is perhaps TRBD1 (6 bases). With 1 base removed from V and 2 bases from J, the gap between germline ends came to 9 bases. Germline V gives CDR1 ENHRY, CDR2 SYGVKD. The CDR3 runs to 15 residues. As DNA, the CDR3 is TGTGCCATCAGTGAGTACAGGGCTGGCAATCAGCCCCAGCATTTT. Amino acid sequence: CAISEYRAGNQPQHF.

This clonotype came up a few times. This chain links TRBV18 with TRBJ2-2; 7 bases agree with TRBD1. This CDR3 contains 16 residues. Germline trimming cut 6 bases from V and 3 bases from J; bases unmatched to any gene: 10. The germline CDR1 and CDR2 sequences are KGHSH and LQKENI. The chain's CDR3 is CASSRTGLLHTGELFF. The CDR3 DNA sequence: TGTGCCAGCTCTCGGACAGGTCTCCTACACACCGGGGAGCTGTTTTTT.

This chain links TRBV5-1 with TRBJ2-3; tentatively, D is TRBD1 or TRBD2 (5 bases each). Germline CDR1 reads SGHRS; CDR2 reads YFSETQ. V was clipped by 4 bases and J by 2 bases, with 17 bases between them. The CDR3 has 16 amino acids. CDR3: CASSRGATGFTDTQYF. The CDR3 coding sequence is TGCGCCAGCAGCCGGGGCGCTACGGGATTCACAGATACGCAGTATTTT. The entire variable domain, with the rest obtained from reference TRBV5-1 and TRBJ2-3, is as follows: KAGVTQTPRYLIKTRGQQVTLSCSPISGHRSVSWYQQTPGQGLQFLFEYFSETQRNKGNFPGRFSGRQFSNSRSEMNVSTLELGDSALYLCASSRGATGFTDTQYFGPGTRLTVL.

J is TRBJ2-7 and V is TRBV6-2 or TRBV6-3; 7 bases fit TRBD1. J gave up 2 bases and V 7 bases, and 8 bases lay outside the gene matches. Germline V gives CDR1 MNHEY, CDR2 SVGEGT. This CDR3 region has 14 residues. CDR3 sequence (DNA): TGTGCCAGCACCCTTGACAGGGATGCCTACGAGCAGTACTTC. Protein: CASTLDRDAYEQYF.

A few counts support this clonotype. The CDR3: CASSVGFIGSYEQYF. CDR3 DNA: TGCGCCAGCAGCGTCGGATTTATAGGCTCCTACGAGCAGTACTTC. The rearrangement links TRBV5-1 to TRBJ2-7, with D unclear. Germline lookup yields CDR1 SGHRS and CDR2 YFSETQ. CDR3 length: 15 residues. Trimming left V 4 bases short and J 0 bases short, with 14 bases between.

The chain has TRBV11-3 and TRBJ2-7; D is unresolved. The CDR3 has 14 amino acids. Germline V gene lookup returns CDR1 SGHNT and CDR2 YENEEA. Deletions cut 3 bases from V and 2 bases from J, with 11 bases between. This chain's CDR3 is CASSLRTTAYEQYF. The DNA of the CDR3 is TGTGCCAGCAGCTTGAGAACAACGGCCTACGAGCAGTACTTC.

V is TRBV24-1 and J is TRBJ2-5, with unresolved D. Germline-derived CDR1 and CDR2 are KGHDR and SFDVKD. The CDR3 extends over 11 amino acids. V was clipped by 9 bases and J by 5 bases, with 9 bases between them. CDR3 sequence reads: CATAIGETQYF. DNA for the CDR3: TGTGCCACCGCGATTGGGGAGACCCAGTACTTC.

The rearrangement joins TRBV14 to TRBJ2-1, with TRBD2 matching 8 bases. CDR3 length: 16 residues. Germline assignment: CDR1 SGHDN and CDR2 FVKESK. V trimming: 3 bases; J trimming: 6 bases; junction bases outside the gene matches: 10. CDR3 bases: TGTGCCAGCAGCCACCACTCCCCAGCGGGGGTCAATGAGCAGTTCTTC. It specifies CASSHHSPAGVNEQFF.

The chain carries TRBV29-1 and TRBJ1-2; no firm D call. CDR3 length: 13 residues. V gave up 0 bases and J gave up 4 bases, with 9 bases separating them. Germline V gene data show CDR1 as SQVTM and CDR2 as ANQGSEA. The CDR3 DNA reads as TGCAGCGTTGAAGAGCGGAGCGTCTATGGCTACACCTTC. Its protein product is CSVEERSVYGYTF. Complete variable domain (other parts from reference TRBV29-1 and TRBJ1-2): SAVISQKPSRDICQRGTSLTIQCQVDSQVTMMFWYRQQPGQSLTLIATANQGSEATYESGFVIDKFPISRPNLTFSTLTVSNMSPEDSSIYLCSVEERSVYGYTFGSGTRLTVV.

The rearrangement links TRBV15 to TRBJ2-1, with TRBD2 matching 11 bases. Per germline, CDR1 LNHNV and CDR2 YYDKDF (reference sequence). The CDR3 is 16 amino acids. V dropped 2 bases and J dropped 10; count of bases not matched to a gene: 10. As DNA, the CDR3 is TGTGCCACCAGCAGATCCGGGACTAGCGGATACTTCGAGCAGTTCTTC. Translating it yields CATSRSGTSGYFEQFF.